The 28 T cell receptor beta chains given below trace back to one sample, sequenced in a study of T cell responses to AZD1222 COVID-19 vaccine. Clones were read by immunoSEQ multiplex PCR, and TCRdb kept only the in-frame ones, dropping some. Among approximately 110,000 clones listed, roughly 87% were seen once. The sequenced sample was peripheral blood, obtained on day 0 of AZD1222 vaccination. All receptors derive from an adult in good health.

This clone turned up a few times. The chain combines TRBV29-1 with TRBJ1-1; no definite D call. This CDR3 contains 13 residues. Trimming removed 1 base from V and 0 bases from J, with 6 bases in between. The germline gives CDR1 SQVTM, CDR2 ANQGSEA. CDR3 sequence (DNA): TGCAGCGTTGAAGGCCAGCTGAACACTGAAGCTTTCTTT. It translates to CSVEGQLNTEAFF. The variable domain in full, completed from reference TRBV29-1 and TRBJ1-1, reads SAVISQKPSRDICQRGTSLTIQCQVDSQVTMMFWYRQQPGQSLTLIATANQGSEATYESGFVIDKFPISRPNLTFSTLTVSNMSPEDSSIYLCSVEGQLNTEAFFGQGTRLTVV.

The chain joins TRBV7-8 to TRBJ1-4; 9 nucleotides match TRBD1. The V gene end was trimmed by 5 bases and the J gene end by 5 bases; junction bases not matched to a gene: 6. CDR1 and CDR2 from the germline V gene are SGHVS and FQNEAQ. This CDR3 contains 15 residues. CDR3 sequence reads: CASSVNRGRNEKLFF. CDR3 DNA: TGTGCCAGCAGCGTCAACAGGGGGCGAAATGAAAAACTGTTTTTT.

This chain links TRBV5-1 with TRBJ2-3, with 7 bases identical to TRBD2. The CDR3 is 14 residues long. The V segment lost 0 bases and the J segment 5 bases; nucleotides outside the gene matches: 3. The V gene's germline CDR1 is SGHRS and CDR2 YFSETQ. The DNA for the CDR3 is TGCGCCAGCAGCTTGGGACTAGCTCTAGATACGCAGTATTTT. It specifies CASSLGLALDTQYF.

The V and J genes are TRBV7-3 and TRBJ2-2; the match to TRBD1 covers 11 bases. Germline CDR1 is SGHTA and CDR2 is FQGTGA. The CDR3 sequence is 17 residues long. V trimming: 1 base; J trimming: 6 bases; junction bases outside the gene matches: 7. DNA for the CDR3: TGTGCCAGCAGCTTAAGCGGGACAGGGGGGTCCGCCGGGGAGCTGTTTTTT. It translates to CASSLSGTGGSAGELFF.

The V and J genes are TRBV10-3 and TRBJ2-7; D call uncertain. The CDR3 consists of 11 residues. Germline values: CDR1 ENHRY, CDR2 SYGVKD. Deletions cut 0 bases from V and 7 bases from J, with 4 bases between. In DNA form, the CDR3 reads TGTGCCATCAGTGAGTCGCGGGAGCAGTACTTC. Encoded protein: CAISESREQYF.

The rearrangement links TRBV6-2 or TRBV6-3 to TRBJ2-7; D gene ambiguous. The germline V gene has CDR1 MNHEY and CDR2 SVGEGT. CDR3 size: 13 residues. The V and J ends lost 5 bases and 4 bases respectively, with 12 bases between them. The CDR3 loop reads CASSNSLGYEQYF. In nucleotides, the CDR3 is TGTGCCAGCAGTAACAGTTTAGGGTACGAGCAGTACTTC.

The chain links TRBV7-9 to TRBJ2-7; 7 bases agree with TRBD1. The CDR3 is made up of 13 amino acids. V shed 0 bases, J shed 6 bases, and the junction held 2 bases outside the gene matches. Germline V gives CDR1 SEHNR, CDR2 FQNEAQ (reference sequence). CDR3 in amino acids: CASSLAAGGEQYF. The CDR3 DNA sequence: TGTGCCAGCAGCTTAGCGGCAGGGGGCGAGCAGTACTTC.

The V and J genes are TRBV6-4 and TRBJ2-7, with unresolved D. Germline V gives CDR1 MRHNA, CDR2 SNTAGT. V shed 2 bases and J shed 4 bases, with 18 bases lying between them. There are 16 residues in the CDR3. The DNA for the CDR3 is TGTGCCAGCAGTGACCCTCGAACCCCAGTCTCATACGAGCAGTACTTC. Protein sequence: CASSDPRTPVSYEQYF.

The rearrangement uses TRBV15 and TRBJ2-5; D perhaps matches TRBD2 (5 bases). The CDR3 covers 11 residues. The V end was cut by 8 bases, the J end by 3 bases, with 7 bases between. Germline loops: CDR1 LNHNV, CDR2 YYDKDF (reference sequence). CDR3 sequence: CATGREETQYF. CDR3 coding DNA: TGTGCCACCGGGCGGGAAGAGACCCAGTACTTC.

As DNA, the CDR3 is TGCGCCAGCAGCCCCCGGGACAGTTCACCCCTCCACTTT. This sequence encodes CASSPRDSSPLHF. J is TRBJ1-6 and V is TRBV5-1, with 7 bases identical to TRBD1. The germline CDR1 and CDR2 sequences are SGHRS and YFSETQ. There are 13 residues in the CDR3. V dropped 4 bases and J dropped 9; count of bases not matched to a gene: 4.

The chain employs TRBV11-3 and TRBJ2-7, with D unclear. Germline CDR1 reads SGHNT; CDR2 reads YENEEA. There are 14 residues in the CDR3. V was shortened by 2 bases and J by 0 bases, with 8 bases between the two germline ends. The chain's CDR3 is CASSLTTYSYEQYF. CDR3 sequence (DNA): TGTGCCAGCAGCTTAACTACCTACTCCTACGAGCAGTACTTC.

This chain uses TRBV12-3 or TRBV12-4 with TRBJ2-7; D remains ambiguous. CDR3 length: 13 amino acids. Trimming removed 2 bases from V and 2 bases from J, with 7 bases in between. The CDR3 spells CASSLFLPYEQYF. The CDR3 DNA is TGTGCCAGCAGTTTATTCTTACCCTACGAGCAGTACTTC.

The sample holds one count of this clone. The chain uses TRBV25-1 and TRBJ2-7, with 10 nucleotides matching TRBD2. Germline V lookup: CDR1 MGHDK, CDR2 SYGVNS. V dropped 5 bases and J dropped 3; count of bases not matched to a gene: 7. The CDR3 is 15 amino acids. The CDR3 DNA sequence: TGTGCCAGCAGTCCAAGCGGGGGGGACAGCTACGAGCAGTACTTC. It encodes CASSPSGGDSYEQYF.

The chain carries TRBV30 and TRBJ1-5, with unresolved D. Germline assignment: CDR1 GTSNPN and CDR2 SVGIG (reference sequence). The germline V and J ends were trimmed by 5 bases and 6 bases, with 14 bases remaining between them. The CDR3 has 13 amino acids. The CDR3 loop reads CAWFFGSSQPQHF. The CDR3 DNA reads TGTGCCTGGTTTTTCGGGTCTAGTCAGCCCCAGCATTTT.

The chain has TRBV3-1 (or the pseudogene TRBV3-2) and TRBJ1-2, with D maybe TRBD1 (6 bases). V was shortened by 4 bases and J by 1 base, with 10 bases between the two germline ends. Germline-derived CDR1 and CDR2 are LGHDT and YNNKEL (reference sequence). CDR3 length: 14 amino acids. CDR3 in amino acids: CASSRRQDNYGYTF. In nucleotides, the CDR3 is TGTGCCAGCAGCCGCCGACAGGATAACTATGGCTACACCTTC.

The chain uses TRBV6-5 and TRBJ2-7; TRBD1 matches at 9 bases. J lost 4 bases, V lost 5 bases, and 3 bases had no gene match. Looked up from germline, CDR1 is MNHEY and CDR2 is SVGAGI. The CDR3 covers 13 residues. CDR3 in DNA: TGTGCCAGCAGTCGGGGACAGGGATACGAGCAGTACTTC. It codes for CASSRGQGYEQYF.

This chain joins TRBV14 and TRBJ2-1; 10 bases are a match to TRBD2. Germline V CDR1 and CDR2: SGHDN, FVKESK. The CDR3 is made up of 16 amino acids. V lost 3 bases and J lost 3; bases outside the gene matches: 5. The CDR3 DNA is TGTGCCAGCAGCCAGAGCGGGGGGGCCTTCTACAATGAGCAGTTCTTC. Residues: CASSQSGGAFYNEQFF.

This clone was picked up a small number of times. This rearrangement joins TRBV7-8 to TRBJ2-3, with 12 bases lining up with TRBD1. Germline values: CDR1 SGHVS, CDR2 FQNEAQ. J gave up 3 bases and V 5 bases, and 9 bases lay outside the gene matches. This CDR3 contains 17 residues. The CDR3 spells CASSPLRGQGATDTQYF. Written as DNA, the CDR3 is TGTGCCAGCAGCCCCCTTCGGGGACAGGGGGCAACAGATACGCAGTATTTT.

This chain links TRBV7-3 with TRBJ1-6; 7 bases fit TRBD1. With V trimmed by 3 bases and J by 7 bases, 3 bases remained unmatched. CDR3 length: 14 amino acids. Germline V CDR1 and CDR2: SGHTA, FQGTGA. The CDR3 loop reads CASSFDRVNSPLHF. CDR3 nucleotides: TGTGCCAGCAGCTTTGACAGGGTCAATTCACCCCTCCACTTT.

The chain employs TRBV25-1 and TRBJ2-5; D possibly uses TRBD1 or TRBD2 (5 bases each). The V gene's germline CDR1 is MGHDK and CDR2 SYGVNS. The CDR3 is 15 amino acids. Trimming left V 6 bases short and J 1 base short, with 15 bases between. Here the CDR3 reads CASSTTSGTQETQYF. CDR3 nucleotide sequence: TGTGCCAGCAGCACCACCTCCGGGACCCAAGAGACCCAGTACTTC.

The chain joins TRBV28 to TRBJ2-7; D is perhaps TRBD1 (5 bases). The V gene's germline CDR1 is MDHEN and CDR2 SYDVKM. CDR3 length: 13 residues. The ends were cut back, 4 bases at V and 1 base at J, with 8 bases in the middle. For the CDR3, the DNA is TGTGCCAGCAGTTCCAGGGTATCCTACGAGCAGTACTTC. Translation: CASSSRVSYEQYF.

The chain has TRBV7-9 and TRBJ1-5, with unresolved D. Deletions cut 5 bases from V and 4 bases from J, with 15 bases between. CDR1 SEHNR and CDR2 FQNEAQ come from the germline V gene (reference sequence). This CDR3 spans 15 amino acids. For the CDR3, the DNA is TGTGCCAGCAGCCCCCCCGGGGTCCAAAATCAGCCCCAGCATTTT. Translating gives CASSPPGVQNQPQHF.

V gene TRBV6-5 combines with J gene TRBJ2-7, with 9 nucleotides matching TRBD2. The CDR3 covers 16 residues. The germline gives CDR1 MNHEY, CDR2 SVGAGI. V was clipped by 0 bases and J by 2 bases; unmatched bases: 5. CDR3 nucleotides: TGTGCCAGCAGTTACTCTAGCGGGGGAACTACCTACGAGCAGTACTTC. Residues: CASSYSSGGTTYEQYF.

The chain combines TRBV6-4 with TRBJ2-7; 7 bases are a match to TRBD2. The CDR3 sequence is 17 residues long. Germline V gives CDR1 MRHNA, CDR2 SNTAGT. The J segment lost 2 bases and the V segment lost 0 bases, leaving 10 bases of the junction unmatched. The CDR3 region is CASSDSKRGNNPYEQYF. The CDR3 coding sequence is TGTGCCAGCAGTGACTCTAAGCGGGGAAATAATCCCTACGAGCAGTACTTC.

This clone was counted only a few times. V and J are TRBV7-9 and TRBJ2-7; 9 bases map to TRBD1. Losses at the gene ends were 1 base for V and 7 bases for J; bases not matched to a gene: 8. CDR3 length: 15 amino acids. Germline CDR1 SEHNR, CDR2 FQNEAQ (reference sequence). Written as DNA, the CDR3 is TGTGCCAGCAGCTTAGGCACAGGGGGCCTGAAAGAGCAGTACTTC. Amino acids: CASSLGTGGLKEQYF.

The J gene is TRBJ1-5, the V gene TRBV6-5; 8 nucleotides match TRBD1. The CDR3 loop spans 16 amino acids. From germline, CDR1 is MNHEY and CDR2 SVGAGI. V lost 4 bases to trimming and J lost 1 base; unmatched junction nucleotides: 6. The CDR3 DNA is TGTGCCAGCAGTTCGACAGGGGCCCGAAGCAATCAGCCCCAGCATTTT. As protein: CASSSTGARSNQPQHF.

This sequence joins TRBV18 and TRBJ2-2; D ambiguous. Germline V gives CDR1 KGHSH, CDR2 LQKENI. The V end lost 2 bases, the J end lost 6 bases, and 7 bases lay between the germline ends. The CDR3 has 13 residues. CDR3 amino acids: CASSPGMAGELFF. CDR3 coding DNA: TGTGCCAGCTCACCAGGAATGGCCGGGGAGCTGTTTTTT.

The chain recombines TRBV12-3 or TRBV12-4 with TRBJ2-5; no definite D call. Between the trimmed V and J ends, which lost 8 bases and 9 bases, there was a span of 10 bases. CDR3 length: 10 amino acids. The CDR3 protein is CASHPEAQYF. The DNA for the CDR3 is TGTGCCAGCCACCCCGAGGCCCAGTACTTC.